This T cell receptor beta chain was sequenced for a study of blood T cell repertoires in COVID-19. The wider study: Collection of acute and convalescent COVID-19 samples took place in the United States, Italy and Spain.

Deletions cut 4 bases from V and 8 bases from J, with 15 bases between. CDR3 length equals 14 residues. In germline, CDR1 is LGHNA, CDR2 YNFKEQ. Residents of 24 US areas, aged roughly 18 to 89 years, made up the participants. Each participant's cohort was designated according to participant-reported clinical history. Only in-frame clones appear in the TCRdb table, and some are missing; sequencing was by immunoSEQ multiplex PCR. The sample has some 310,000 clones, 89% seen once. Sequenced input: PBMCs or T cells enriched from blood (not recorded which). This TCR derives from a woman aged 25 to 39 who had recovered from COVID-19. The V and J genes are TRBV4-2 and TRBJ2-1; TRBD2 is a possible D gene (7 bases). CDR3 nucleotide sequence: TGTGCCAGCAGCCCCTGGGAGGGGGAGGATGAGCAGTTCTTC. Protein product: CASSPWEGEDEQFF.